The T cell receptor (beta chain) under discussion was sequenced for a study of shared clonotypes between healthy human individuals. General study points: Relative to memory subsets, naive subsets generally showed larger estimated richness.

Data came from immunoSEQ multiplex PCR; TCRdb stores just in-frame clones and leaves some out. The profile shows a few million clones, approximately 92% of them singletons. Notes on this clone: Antigen unknown.

The CDR3 totals 15 residues. From germline, CDR1 is WNHNN and CDR2 SYGVQD (reference sequence). V was pared by 8 bases and J by 4 bases, with 6 bases of the junction left unmatched. This sequence joins TRBV10-1 and TRBJ2-1; 12 nucleotides align to TRBD2. This TCR was recovered from a man between 18 and 29 years old in good health. Sequencing used naive CD4+ T cells sorted from blood. As to subset: CD45RA+ positively selected. The CDR3 region has the DNA TGCGCCAGCTCGGCCGGGACTAGCGGGTACAATGAGCAGTTCTTC. This gives the protein CASSAGTSGYNEQFF.